This T cell receptor beta chain is from a study of post-analysis software for immune sequencing data. On the study more broadly: Recorded disease courses covered relapsing-remitting, secondary progressive and progressive-relapsing multiple sclerosis. Some patients had no subtype annotation. Findings and limits, study-wide: By F measure, samples from a shared preparation batch strongly co-clustered. Significantly decreased normalized Chao1 diversity was recorded for multiple sclerosis patients relative to controls. In patients, about five TRBV segments were more frequent than in controls, with TRBV5-6, TRBV5-1 and TRBV20-1 among them.

Libraries were made from TCR beta cDNA, and they carried unique molecular identifiers. Starting from around 0.96 to 9.9 million T cells, the study yielded roughly 0.5 million cDNA molecules. TCRdb re-called the PCR reads with MiXCR, one entry per CDR3 protein. Of 380,000 or so distinct CDR3 sequences listed, roughly 30% were seen once; the top ten hold around 15%. This clonotype was detected once. Its antigen remains unknown. This may come from a read error, since a much larger clone is one base off. V lost 7 bases and J 9 bases, leaving 16 bases between the germline ends. Germline V lookup: CDR1 SQVTM, CDR2 ANQGSEA. The CDR3 is 12 amino acids.

The sequencing sample was made of blood. The sequence derives from a girl between 5 and 17 years old with multiple sclerosis. J is TRBJ2-1 and V is TRBV29-1; D might be TRBD1 (6 bases). CDR3 nucleotide sequence: TGCAGCGGCTGGACAGAGCCCAGTGAGCAGTTCTTC. Amino acid sequence: CSGWTEPSEQFF.